This T cell receptor (beta chain) was identified in a study of vaccination effects on CD4 cells after COVID-19. On the study more broadly: The vaccine given was either BNT162b2 or mRNA-1273, in two doses.

The study's findings and limits: Healthy vaccinees had only 1 of 255 vaccine-induced clones cross-react with common cold coronaviruses.

To note about this clone: The antigen is not known.

Antigen-specific CD4+ T cell clonotypes were called by their expansion after viral peptide-pool culture in ViraFEST. Cells that had been cultured for approximately eleven days were the source of isolated CD4+ T cells. Vaccinated recipients, who were negative for nucleocapsid antibodies, had no history of SARS-CoV-2 infection. Profiled with immunoSEQ multiplex PCR; TCRdb holds only in-frame clones, not every one. The sample includes tens of thousands of clones, 60% to 75% of them seen just once. CDR1 GTSNPN and CDR2 SVGIG come from the germline V gene (reference sequence). The V end was cut by 0 bases, the J end by 4 bases, with 9 bases between. The CDR3 runs 13 residues.

The chain couples TRBV30 to TRBJ1-1; D is perhaps TRBD1 (5 bases). This TCR came from a human donor who received a COVID-19 vaccine. This specimen consisted of CD4+ T cells from PBMCs cultured with HCoV-NL63 spike peptides, obtained before COVID-19 vaccination. This chain's CDR3 is CAWSVQVGTEAFF. CDR3 nucleotide sequence: TGTGCCTGGAGTGTACAGGTGGGCACTGAAGCTTTCTTT.